Sequencing of this T cell receptor beta chain was carried out in a study of blood T cell repertoires in COVID-19. Turning to the study itself: PBMCs, B-cell-depleted T cells, or T cells were the source of the cDNA or gDNA that made up the material.

The method was immunoSEQ multiplex PCR; TCRdb's version includes in-frame clones alone and lacks a portion of them. The sample carries some 320,000 clones, about 85% recorded once. The CDR3 totals 15 residues. Per germline, CDR1 MDHEN and CDR2 SYDVKM. Trimming removed 6 bases from V and 2 bases from J; junction bases left unmatched: 8. Allocation to cohorts depended on clinical history reported by the participants. Within the 2 weeks before study entry, each person in the exposed group met a COVID-19 case. The gene calls are TRBV28 and TRBJ2-5, with 8 nucleotides matching TRBD1. The sequence came from a woman aged 25 to 39 who had been exposed to COVID-19. The material sequenced was PBMCs or T cells enriched from blood (not recorded which). The CDR3 reads CASSSLGQAQETQYF. CDR3 DNA: TGTGCCAGCAGCTCCTTGGGACAGGCTCAAGAGACCCAGTACTTC.